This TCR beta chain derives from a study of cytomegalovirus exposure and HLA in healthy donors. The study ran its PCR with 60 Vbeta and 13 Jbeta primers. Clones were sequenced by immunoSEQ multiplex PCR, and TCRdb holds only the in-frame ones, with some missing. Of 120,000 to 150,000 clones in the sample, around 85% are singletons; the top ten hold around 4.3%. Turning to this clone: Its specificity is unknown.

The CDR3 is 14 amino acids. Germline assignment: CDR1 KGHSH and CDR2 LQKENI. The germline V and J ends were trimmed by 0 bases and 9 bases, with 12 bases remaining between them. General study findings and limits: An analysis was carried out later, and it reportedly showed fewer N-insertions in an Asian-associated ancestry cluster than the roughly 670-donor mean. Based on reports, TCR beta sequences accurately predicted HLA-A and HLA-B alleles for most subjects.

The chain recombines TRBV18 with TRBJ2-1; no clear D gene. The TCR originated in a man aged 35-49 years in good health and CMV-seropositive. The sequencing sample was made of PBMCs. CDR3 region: CASSPPRQPGEQFF. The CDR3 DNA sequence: TGTGCCAGCTCACCACCGAGGCAGCCTGGTGAGCAGTTCTTC.